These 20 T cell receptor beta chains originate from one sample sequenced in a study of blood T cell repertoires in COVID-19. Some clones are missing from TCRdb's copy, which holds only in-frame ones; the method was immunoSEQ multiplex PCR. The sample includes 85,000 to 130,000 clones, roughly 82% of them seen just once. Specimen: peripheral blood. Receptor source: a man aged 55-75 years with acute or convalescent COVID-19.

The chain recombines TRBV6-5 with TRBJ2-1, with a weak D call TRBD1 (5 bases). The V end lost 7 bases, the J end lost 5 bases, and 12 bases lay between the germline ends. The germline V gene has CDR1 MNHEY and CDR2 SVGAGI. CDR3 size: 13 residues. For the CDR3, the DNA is TGTGCCAGCACGCAGGGATACGACAATGAGCAGTTCTTC. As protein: CASTQGYDNEQFF.

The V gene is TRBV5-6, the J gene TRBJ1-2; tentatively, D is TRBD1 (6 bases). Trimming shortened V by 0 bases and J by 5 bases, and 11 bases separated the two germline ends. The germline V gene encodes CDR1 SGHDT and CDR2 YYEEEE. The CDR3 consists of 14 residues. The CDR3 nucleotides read TGTGCCAGCAGCTTGGGACAGGCAGTATATGGCTACACCTTC. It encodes CASSLGQAVYGYTF.

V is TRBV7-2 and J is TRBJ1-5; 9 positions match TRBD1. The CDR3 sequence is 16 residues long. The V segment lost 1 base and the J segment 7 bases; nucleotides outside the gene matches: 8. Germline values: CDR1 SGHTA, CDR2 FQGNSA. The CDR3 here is CASSLGGTGGRQPQHF. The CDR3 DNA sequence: TGTGCCAGCAGCTTAGGGGGCACAGGGGGCAGGCAGCCCCAGCATTTT.

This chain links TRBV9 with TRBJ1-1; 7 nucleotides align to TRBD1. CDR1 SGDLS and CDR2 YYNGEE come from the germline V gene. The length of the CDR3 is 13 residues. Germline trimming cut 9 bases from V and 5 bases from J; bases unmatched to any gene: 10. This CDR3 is CATNRDSGTEAFF. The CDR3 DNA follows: TGTGCCACCAACCGGGACAGCGGGACTGAAGCTTTCTTT.

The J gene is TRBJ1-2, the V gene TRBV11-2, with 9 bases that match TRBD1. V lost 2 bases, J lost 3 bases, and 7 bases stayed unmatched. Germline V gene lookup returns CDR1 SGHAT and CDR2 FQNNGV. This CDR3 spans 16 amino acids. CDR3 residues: CASSLTRTGVDYGYTF. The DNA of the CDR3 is TGTGCCAGCAGCTTAACCCGGACAGGGGTGGACTATGGCTACACCTTC.

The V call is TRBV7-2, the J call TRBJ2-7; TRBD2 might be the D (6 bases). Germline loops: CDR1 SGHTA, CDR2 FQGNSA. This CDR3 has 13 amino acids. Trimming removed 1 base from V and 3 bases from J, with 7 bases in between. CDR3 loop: CASSLGDFYEQYF. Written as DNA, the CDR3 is TGTGCCAGCAGCTTAGGGGACTTCTACGAGCAGTACTTC.

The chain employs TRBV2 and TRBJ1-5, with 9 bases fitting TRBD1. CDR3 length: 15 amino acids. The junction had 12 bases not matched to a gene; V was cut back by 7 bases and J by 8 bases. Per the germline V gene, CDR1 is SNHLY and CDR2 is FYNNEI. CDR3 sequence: CASKPRDRGNKPQHF. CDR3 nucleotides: TGTGCCAGCAAACCTAGAGACAGGGGGAACAAGCCCCAGCATTTT.

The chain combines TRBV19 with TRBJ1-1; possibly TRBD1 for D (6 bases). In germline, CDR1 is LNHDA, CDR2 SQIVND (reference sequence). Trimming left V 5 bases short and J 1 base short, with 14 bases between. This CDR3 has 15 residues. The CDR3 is CASSATGSGNTEAFF. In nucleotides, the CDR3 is TGTGCCAGTAGTGCAACAGGGTCTGGGAACACTGAAGCTTTCTTT.

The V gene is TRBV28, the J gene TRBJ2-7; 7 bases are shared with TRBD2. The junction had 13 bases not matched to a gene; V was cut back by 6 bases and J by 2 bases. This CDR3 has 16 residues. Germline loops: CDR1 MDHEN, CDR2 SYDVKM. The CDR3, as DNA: TGTGCCAGCAGCCCCTTACGACTAGCACCGACCTACGAGCAGTACTTC. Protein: CASSPLRLAPTYEQYF. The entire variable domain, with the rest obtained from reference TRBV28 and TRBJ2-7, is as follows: DVKVTQSSRYLVKRTGEKVFLECVQDMDHENMFWYRQDPGLGLRLIYFSYDVKMKEKGDIPEGYSVSREKKERFSLILESASTNQTSMYLCASSPLRLAPTYEQYFGPGTRLTVT.

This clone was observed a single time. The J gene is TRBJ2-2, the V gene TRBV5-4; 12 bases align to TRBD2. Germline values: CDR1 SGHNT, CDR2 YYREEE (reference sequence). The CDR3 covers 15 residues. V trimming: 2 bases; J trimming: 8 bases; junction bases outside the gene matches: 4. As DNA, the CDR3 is TGTGCCAGCAGCTTAGGACTAGCGGGAAAAGGGGAGCTGTTTTTT. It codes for CASSLGLAGKGELFF.

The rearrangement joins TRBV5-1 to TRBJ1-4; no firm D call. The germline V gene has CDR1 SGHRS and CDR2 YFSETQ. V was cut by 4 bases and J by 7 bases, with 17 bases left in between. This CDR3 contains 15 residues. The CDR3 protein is CASSPGALTGEKLFF. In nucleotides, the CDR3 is TGCGCCAGCAGCCCTGGAGCCCTTACTGGTGAAAAACTGTTTTTT.

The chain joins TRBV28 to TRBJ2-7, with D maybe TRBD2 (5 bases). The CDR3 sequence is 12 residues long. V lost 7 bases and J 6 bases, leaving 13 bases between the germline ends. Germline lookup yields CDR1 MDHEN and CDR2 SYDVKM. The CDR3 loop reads CASKVRGVEQYF. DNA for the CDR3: TGTGCCAGCAAGGTCCGGGGAGTCGAGCAGTACTTC.

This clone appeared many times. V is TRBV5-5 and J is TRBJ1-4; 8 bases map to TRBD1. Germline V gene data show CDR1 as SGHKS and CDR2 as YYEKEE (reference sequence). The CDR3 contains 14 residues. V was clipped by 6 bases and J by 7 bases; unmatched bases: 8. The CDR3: CASTGQGFGEKLFF. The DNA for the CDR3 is TGTGCCAGCACCGGACAGGGTTTTGGTGAAAAACTGTTTTTT.

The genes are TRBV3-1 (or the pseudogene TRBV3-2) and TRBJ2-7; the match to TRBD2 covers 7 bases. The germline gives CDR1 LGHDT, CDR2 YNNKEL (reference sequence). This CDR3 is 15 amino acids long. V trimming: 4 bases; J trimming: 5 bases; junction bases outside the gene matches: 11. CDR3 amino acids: CASSPGGGSINEQYF. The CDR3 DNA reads TGTGCCAGCAGCCCGGGGGGAGGGAGCATAAACGAGCAGTACTTC.

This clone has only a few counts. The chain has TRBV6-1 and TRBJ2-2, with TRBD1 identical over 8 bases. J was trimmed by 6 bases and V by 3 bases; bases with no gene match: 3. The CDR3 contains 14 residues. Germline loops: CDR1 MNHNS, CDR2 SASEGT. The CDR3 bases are TGTGCCAGCAGTGATCAGGGGGCGCCCGGGGAGCTGTTTTTT. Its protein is CASSDQGAPGELFF.

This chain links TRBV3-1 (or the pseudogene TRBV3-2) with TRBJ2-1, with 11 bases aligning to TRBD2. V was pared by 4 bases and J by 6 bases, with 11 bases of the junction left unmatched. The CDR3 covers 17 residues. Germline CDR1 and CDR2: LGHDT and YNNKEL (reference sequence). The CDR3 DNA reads TGTGCCAGCAGCCTAAGCCGCACTAGCGGGAGAGTCAATGAGCAGTTCTTC. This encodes CASSLSRTSGRVNEQFF.

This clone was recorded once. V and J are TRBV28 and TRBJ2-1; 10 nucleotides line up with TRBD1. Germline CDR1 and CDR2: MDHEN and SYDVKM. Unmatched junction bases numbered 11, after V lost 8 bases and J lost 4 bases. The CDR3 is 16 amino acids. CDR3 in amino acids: CASGGKDRGPYNEQFF. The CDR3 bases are TGTGCCAGCGGAGGCAAAGACAGGGGGCCTTACAATGAGCAGTTCTTC.

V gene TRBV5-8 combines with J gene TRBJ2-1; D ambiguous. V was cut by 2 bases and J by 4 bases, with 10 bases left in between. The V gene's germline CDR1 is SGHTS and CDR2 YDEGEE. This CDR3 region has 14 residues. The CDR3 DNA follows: TGTGCCAGCAGCTTCGGTTCCAATTACAATGAGCAGTTCTTC. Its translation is CASSFGSNYNEQFF.

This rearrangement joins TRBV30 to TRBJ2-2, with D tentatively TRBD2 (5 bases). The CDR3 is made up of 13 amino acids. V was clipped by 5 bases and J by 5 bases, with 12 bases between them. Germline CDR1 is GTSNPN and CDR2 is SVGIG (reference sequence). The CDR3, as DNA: TGTGCCTGGCTGCGGGCACAAACCGGGGAGCTGTTTTTT. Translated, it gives CAWLRAQTGELFF.

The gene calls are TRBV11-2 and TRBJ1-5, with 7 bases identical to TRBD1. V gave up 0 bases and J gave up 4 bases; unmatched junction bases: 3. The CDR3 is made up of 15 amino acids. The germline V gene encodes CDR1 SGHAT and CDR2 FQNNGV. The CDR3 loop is CASSLDGDRNQPQHF. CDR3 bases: TGTGCCAGCAGCTTAGATGGGGACAGAAATCAGCCCCAGCATTTT.